This T cell receptor beta chain originates from a study of spatial heterogeneity in lung cancer. General observations from the study: Expanded intratumoral alpha and beta TCR counts tracked tumor mutation counts.

This clonotype has a count of ten or more. Its specificity is unknown. Regarding time point: sample taken at primary tumor resection. TCRdb used MiXCR to reprocess the 5' RACE reads, holding one entry per CDR3 protein. The data show around 95,000 distinct CDR3 sequences, 4.4% seen once. Trimming left V 6 bases short and J 2 bases short, with 8 bases between. This CDR3 contains 12 residues. The material sequenced was lung tumor tissue, taken at surgery. The chain couples TRBV12-3 or TRBV12-4 to TRBJ2-7; no clear D gene. The TCR originated in a male donor with early-stage non-small cell lung cancer. The DNA of the CDR3 is TGTGCCAGCAGGACGGATCCCTACGAGCAGTACTTC. Translating gives CASRTDPYEQYF.